Given below is one T cell receptor beta chain in context. The antigen this receptor binds is unknown. It has no much larger one-base neighbor in the sample; base qualities were not kept. In total, about 650 healthy bone marrow donors made up the cohort. At the time of sampling, all cohort members were nominally healthy, though unrecorded immune exposures were likely present. The donor tested CMV seronegative, placing the donor among the 300 to 450 seronegative members of the cohort. A peripheral blood sample was collected from each donor, and TCR beta sequencing was performed on peripheral blood mononuclear cells. The Qiagen DNeasy Blood Extraction Kit was used to extract genomic DNA from the blood cell samples. The library relied on the immunoSEQ multiplex PCR assay. A mixture of 60 forward primers for TCR Vbeta segments and 13 reverse primers for TCR Jbeta segments was used in the multiplex PCR. The CDR3 region of rearranged TCR beta genes was amplified from genomic DNA with a multiplex PCR assay. The amplified TCR beta libraries were sequenced on the Illumina HiSeq System as 87-base-pair reads. The authors' pipeline ran thus. A later analysis counted some 80 million unique TCR beta chains across the 600 to 850 repertoires, and some 12 million of these chains were shared by at least two donors. To remove PCR and sequencing errors, raw reads were error-corrected and collapsed into unique sequences using a nearest-neighbor algorithm that merged closely related sequences. V, D and J gene segments were assigned by aligning CDR3 sequences to IMGT reference sequences. For a sequence to be retained, a match of at least six nucleotides was required to both a V gene segment and a J gene segment. A rearrangement was called productive if the CDR3 had no stop codons and remained in frame with V and J, and every other rearrangement was called non-productive. Following IMGT convention, CDR3 was defined as the stretch from the second conserved V-encoded cysteine to the conserved J-encoded phenylalanine. The earlier analysis of about 620 of the donors excluded sequences that lacked an unambiguous match to a single V gene segment. In an earlier analysis of some 590 of the donors, a V segment was called functional when productive rearrangements were above 56.7%, and segregating when the standard deviation between donors exceeded 5%. A statistical classification framework was built to diagnose cytomegalovirus status from the catalog of TCR beta chain sequences. In a later analysis, V and J genes were assigned by comparing TCR nucleotide sequences against IMGT/GENE-DB human TR gene sequences. The TCRdist pipeline was used in a later analysis to assign CDR3 sequences and most-parsimonious VDJ recombination scenarios. In a later analysis, every TCR beta chain was defined by the combination of its CDR3 amino acid sequence and its V-gene family, and reads without a unique V-gene family were dropped. A later analysis removed several hundred highly shared, low-generation-probability nucleotide sequences to deal with suspected cross-contamination and a sequencing artifact. For each public chain, a later analysis derived a clonal expansion index from normalized ranks of inferred template counts within each repertoire. Generation probabilities in a later analysis came from a VDJ recombination model fitted to out-of-frame rearrangements, and those results were checked against IGoR. In a later analysis, TCR-TCR, TCR-HLA and TCR-CMV co-occurrence was scored with hypergeometric tests, and a repertoire-size bias correction was applied to TCR pairs. In a later analysis, false discovery rates were estimated by permuting HLA or CMV assignments 20 times. In a later analysis, co-occurring TCRs were grouped using DBSCAN, and TCRdist sequence similarity was added for clustering within HLA-allele-positive subsets. Repertoires with fewer than 30,000 or more than 120,000 public chains, plus five repertoires with anomalous nucleotide sharing, were excluded from co-occurrence clustering. This is the immuneACCESS table as TCRdb keeps it, with only in-frame sequences that have V and J called. A part of the clones is gone; compared with another copy, unresolved V genes explain less than half, and the rest is unexplained. That table furnishes V, J and clone size, whereas the DNA furnished D and trimming. Counted in this sample were around 180,000 clones; roughly 80% of them appeared once. The top ten clones comprise approximately 2.3% of the sample.

This sample is part of a study of cytomegalovirus exposure and HLA in healthy donors (dated by TCRdb to the late 2010s). Turning to the overall study: In an earlier analysis of 450 to 750 of the donors, 250 to 350 Gb of sequence data and about 110 million unique TCR beta sequences from some 170 million T cells were reported. Class I and class II HLA loci were covered by the typing at four-digit resolution. The T cell repertoires of 670 or so subjects were profiled by immunosequencing and related to cytomegalovirus serostatus. To decide whether each TCR beta V gene segment behaved as functional or pseudogenic, an earlier analysis of several hundred of the donors relied on high-throughput TCR beta sequencing. In addition to the first cohort of approximately 670 subjects, a separate validation cohort of approximately 110 different subjects was used. Of the roughly 430 genotyped donors, roughly 80% fell in the genetic ancestry cluster associated with self-reported Caucasian donors. An early release covering roughly 600 HLA-typed donors comprised approximately 300 gigabases of sequencing data and approximately 80 million unique TCR sequences. Among around 400 genotyped donors of the cohort, an average of roughly 230,000 unique TCR beta nucleotide sequences was sequenced per donor, of which about 19% were non-productive. Every discovery cohort repertoire had been produced on one sequencing platform. Several DR-DQ haplotypes were handled as single units for association and clustering because linkage in the cohort was strong. In a later analysis, previously published TCR beta repertoires from 500 to 750 donors were re-analyzed and high-resolution HLA genotyping was added so that TCR occurrence patterns could be studied. To predict cytomegalovirus infection status, the study brought together high-throughput TCR immunosequencing, statistical association of individual TCRs with disease status, and machine learning. The number of donors typed differed by locus, with 629-630 for A, B, C, DRB1 and DQB1, around 560 for DQA1, some 570 for DPA1, and around 430 for DPB1. Donor age, sex, ethnicity and CMV serostatus were compiled alongside the repertoire data. Rather than drawing on any new phenotypic data, the later analysis identified candidate immune exposures from TCR beta sequences and the way those sequences occurred across donors. The study was designed to test whether signatures of past pathogen exposure could be identified by cataloging public T cell receptors. Genome-wide SNP genotypes for about 60% of the roughly 700 donors were used in a later genetic analysis, which treated that subset as a discovery cohort.

General findings and caveats noted by the study authors: In a later genetic analysis, fewer N-insertions in productive TCRs were reported among donors in an Asian-associated ancestry cluster than the roughly 710-donor mean. HLA typing was unavailable for some donors at each locus, so association tests used only the typed subset. Sequencing depth was assumed to be roughly uniform across donors in the presence/absence analyses, though that assumption may not hold. A further reported finding was that TCR beta sequences accurately predicted the HLA-A and HLA-B alleles for most subjects in the first cohort. Most TCR sequences were observed very rarely across donors, whereas some public TCRs were present in many individuals. When HLA alleles, especially DR and DQ, strongly co-occurred, TCR associations were difficult to assign to individual alleles. V-gene and J-gene trimming of TCR beta chains was associated with a missense DCLRE1C variant in a later genetic analysis, and the association was replicated in an independent cohort. Fewer than 20 rarely observed V segments, including chromosome 9 orphons, were excluded from the earlier analysis of a few hundred of the donors because counts were too low. A later analysis found that most CMV-associated TCR beta chains appeared HLA-restricted, with HLA associations seemingly driven largely by CMV exposure. The study gave a list of 150 to 200 TCR beta chains associated with cytomegalovirus. A cluster of highly shared sequence variants was judged likely to represent a technical artifact of the sequencing pipeline. According to a later analysis, parvovirus B19, influenza, CMV and Epstein-Barr virus appeared linked to several top co-occurrence clusters. This cohort had only TCR beta chains sequenced, and the lack of alpha or paired-chain data limited which features could be detected. It was suggested by the authors that the approach could potentially be generalized to other disease states and immunological phenotypes. Broadly in line with IMGT annotations, most TCR beta V segments showed up in productive rearrangements about 87% or about 30% of the time in an earlier analysis of several hundred of the donors. Three of the identified cytomegalovirus-associated TCR beta chains were confirmed in vitro to be specific for cytomegalovirus antigens. In both the original and validation cohorts, the classifier was reported to diagnose cytomegalovirus status with high specificity and sensitivity. Linkage disequilibrium might explain the correlated functional status among segregating V segments, but an unknown experimental factor could not be excluded. Some IMGT-functional V segments, including TRBV6-2 and TRBV6-3, could not be told apart with the 87-base-pair reads, so those segments were excluded. A later analysis associated roughly 17,000 TCR beta sequences with specific HLA alleles at a false discovery rate of 0.05. In a later analysis, HLA-associated TCR beta chains showed more clonal expansion and lower generation probabilities than non-associated chains that were equally common. CMV serostatus was the only immune exposure information available for the cohort. According to a later analysis, TCR association rates differed among HLA loci, with DRB1 alleles showing the most associated TCRs and HLA-C alleles showing the fewest.

V has 7 bases trimmed and J has 9 bases trimmed; junction bases matching no gene number 10. From cysteine to phenylalanine, the CDR3 is 15 amino acids long. Only CDR3 DNA remains: 45 bases, in frame from the first base. The germline V gene encodes CDR1 LNHDA and CDR2 SQIVND (reference sequence). This TCR was sampled from a male donor in good health and CMV-seronegative. Input material: PBMCs. The receptor chain draws on TRBV19 and TRBJ1-6, with TRBD1 matching 9 junction bases. This receptor has the CDR3 CASNSGQGSGSPLHF. Read as DNA, the sequence is TGTGCCAGTAATTCGGGACAGGGCTCCGGTTCACCCCTCCACTTT.